The clone carrying this T cell receptor (beta chain) came up once. This sample is drawn from a study of T cells in tumors after PD-1 blockade. With 10 bases removed from V and 7 bases from J, the gap between germline ends came to 5 bases. Germline lookup yields CDR1 MNHEY and CDR2 SMNVEV (reference sequence). The CDR3 extends over 9 amino acids. Method: immunoSEQ multiplex PCR; TCRdb's copy keeps in-frame clones and lacks some. The sample has 11,000 or so clones, less than 65% seen once. The sequences come from tumor tissue, collected before anti-PD-1 treatment. The receptor was isolated from a human donor with basal cell carcinoma. The chain links TRBV27 to TRBJ1-3, with D unresolved. CDR3 loop: CATSNTIYF. CDR3 coding DNA: TGTGCCACTTCTAACACCATATATTTT.